Following are 27 T cell receptor beta chains from one sample sequenced in a study of regulatory T cells in long-lasting Graves disease. In building TCR beta libraries, iRepertoire HTBI primers were used together with Arm-PCR of CDR3 regions. TCRdb ran MiXCR on the multiplex PCR reads and lists one entry per CDR3 protein. This table holds about 460,000 distinct CDR3 sequences, approximately 23% found once. Regarding time point: persistent/refractory GD, antithyroid drugs over 5 years with positive TRAb. Generation of the TCR library employed RNA extracted from PBMCs. The sequencing here drew on peripheral blood mononuclear cells (PBMCs), taken when the disease was refractory, from a patient treated with antithyroid drugs. These receptors originate from a female donor with Graves disease.

The gene calls are TRBV20-1 and TRBJ2-7; 13 bases map to TRBD2. From germline, CDR1 is DFQATT and CDR2 SNEGSKA (reference sequence). The V segment lost 4 bases and the J segment 1 base; nucleotides outside the gene matches: 4. The CDR3 runs 15 residues. The DNA of the CDR3 is TGCAGTGCTATTGGGACTAGCGGGGTTTCCTACGAGCAGTACTTC. Amino acids: CSAIGTSGVSYEQYF.

The sample holds a few counts of this clonotype. The CDR3 loop is CASSLWGDKGNTEAFF. CDR3 coding DNA: TGTGCCAGCAGCTTATGGGGGGACAAAGGAAACACTGAAGCTTTCTTT. This chain joins TRBV7-9 and TRBJ1-1; D is perhaps TRBD1 (6 bases). V lost 2 bases to trimming and J lost 2 bases, with 15 bases between them. Germline V gives CDR1 SEHNR, CDR2 FQNEAQ (reference sequence). The CDR3 consists of 16 residues.

J is TRBJ1-1 and V is TRBV30; D gene uncertain. Germline CDR1 and CDR2: GTSNPN and SVGIG (reference sequence). CDR3 size: 12 residues. Between the trimmed V and J ends, which lost 3 bases and 1 base, there was a span of 6 bases. This CDR3 is CAWRAANTEAFF. CDR3 in DNA: TGTGCCTGGAGGGCGGCGAACACTGAAGCTTTCTTT.

This clonotype was counted a few times. One junction end disagrees with the germline gene, perhaps due to a read error. This chain uses TRBV7-9 with TRBJ1-2; 9 bases are shared with TRBD1. This CDR3 is 13 amino acids long. Germline V gives CDR1 SEHNR, CDR2 FQNEAQ (reference sequence). This CDR3 is CASEGQGQYGYTF. CDR3 sequence (DNA): TGTGCCAGCGAAGGACAGGGGCAATATGGCTATACCTTC.

This clonotype occurred many times. V is TRBV6-1 and J is TRBJ2-7; D might be TRBD1 (6 bases). The CDR3 is made up of 14 amino acids. Trimming took 7 bases from V and 2 from J, leaving 15 bases between them. Germline assignment: CDR1 MNHNS and CDR2 SASEGT. CDR3 DNA sequence: TGTGCCAGCACCCTCTCGACAGGAGCCTACGAGCAGTACTTC. Residues: CASTLSTGAYEQYF.

This clonotype turned up a few times. The chain uses TRBV25-1 and TRBJ1-6; D call uncertain. The CDR3 runs to 14 residues. Germline V lookup: CDR1 MGHDK, CDR2 SYGVNS. V was cut by 8 bases and J by 3 bases, with 11 bases left in between. The CDR3 is CASGPPHYNSPLHF. The CDR3 coding sequence is TGTGCCAGCGGCCCACCTCACTATAATTCACCCCTCCACTTT.

This rearrangement joins TRBV28 to TRBJ2-2, with 8 positions matching TRBD2. Losses at the gene ends were 6 bases for V and 2 bases for J; bases not matched to a gene: 5. Looked up from germline, CDR1 is MDHEN and CDR2 is SYDVKM. There are 15 residues in the CDR3. The CDR3 DNA reads as TGTGCCAGCAGGATCGGACTAGCTAACACCGGGGAGCTGTTTTTT. Amino acid sequence: CASRIGLANTGELFF.

V and J are TRBV11-2 and TRBJ1-6, with D perhaps TRBD1 (5 bases). V lost 4 bases and J 5 bases, leaving 12 bases between the germline ends. Germline V gene sequence: CDR1 SGHAT, CDR2 FQNNGV. The CDR3 is 15 amino acids. CDR3 sequence: CASSSYRQNNSPLHF. Here the CDR3 DNA reads TGTGCCAGCAGCTCCTATCGACAGAATAATTCACCCCTCCACTTT.

Worth noting for this clonotype: A much larger clone is a single base away; this may be a read error. The chain joins TRBV20-1 to TRBJ1-5; TRBD1 might be the D (6 bases). Germline CDR1 is DFQATT and CDR2 is SNEGSKA (reference sequence). The CDR3 loop spans 14 amino acids. The V end was cut by 4 bases, the J end by 5 bases, with 15 bases between. The CDR3, as DNA: TGCAGTGCTATACAGGGCGGTGGCGATCAGCCCCAGCATTTT. This sequence encodes CSAIQGGGDQPQHF.

This clonotype was counted between two and nine times. The chain joins TRBV5-1 to TRBJ2-2; tentatively, D is TRBD2 (7 bases). Germline V gene lookup returns CDR1 SGHRS and CDR2 YFSETQ. The V end lost 4 bases, the J end lost 7 bases, and 17 bases lay between the germline ends. This CDR3 contains 15 residues. CDR3: CASSRGGGPGGELFF. The CDR3 nucleotides are TGCGCCAGCAGCCGAGGGGGAGGGCCAGGCGGGGAGCTGTTTTTT.

The rearrangement links TRBV7-3 to TRBJ2-7; 7 nucleotides match TRBD2. With 7 bases clipped from V and 3 bases from J, the junction kept 6 bases outside the gene matches. CDR3 length: 13 residues. CDR1 is SGHTA, CDR2 FQGTGA, per germline. CDR3 DNA: TGTGCCAGCAACCAAGCTAGCGGCTACGAGCAGTACTTC. Residues: CASNQASGYEQYF.

This clonotype has a count of ten or more. J is TRBJ2-2 and V is TRBV6-1; maybe TRBD2 (6 bases). Germline CDR1 and CDR2: MNHNS and SASEGT. Trimming took 6 bases from V and 0 from J, leaving 11 bases between them. The CDR3 is 15 residues long. CDR3 sequence reads: CASSLGGSNTGELFF. Here the CDR3 DNA reads TGTGCCAGCAGCTTGGGAGGCTCGAACACCGGGGAGCTGTTTTTT.

This clonotype was observed many times. J is TRBJ1-2 and V is TRBV28; TRBD1 might be the D (5 bases). The germline V and J ends were trimmed by 3 bases and 2 bases, with 10 bases remaining between them. In germline, CDR1 is MDHEN, CDR2 SYDVKM. This CDR3 is 14 amino acids long. The CDR3 coding sequence is TGTGCCAGCAGTTTGGGAGGGGTAAACTATGGCTACACCTTC. Translation gives CASSLGGVNYGYTF.

The J gene is TRBJ1-5, the V gene TRBV19; possible D gene TRBD1, 6 bases. V was clipped by 2 bases and J by 9 bases, with 17 bases between them. This CDR3 has 15 amino acids. In germline, CDR1 is LNHDA, CDR2 SQIVND (reference sequence). The CDR3: CASSIPDGPGAPQHF. CDR3 nucleotide sequence: TGTGCCAGTAGTATACCGGACGGTCCGGGGGCGCCCCAGCATTTT.

This clonotype was observed at least ten times. V gene TRBV2 combines with J gene TRBJ2-7; possible D gene TRBD2, 7 bases. This CDR3 has 14 amino acids. Trimming took 7 bases from V and 5 from J, leaving 18 bases between them. Germline V lookup: CDR1 SNHLY, CDR2 FYNNEI. CDR3 in DNA: TGTGCCAGCAAGGGGCGGGGGCTTCTTAACGAGCAGTACTTC. Amino acids: CASKGRGLLNEQYF.

In this sample, this clonotype turned up many times. The gene calls are TRBV7-2 and TRBJ1-1; D call uncertain. Germline CDR1 and CDR2: SGHTA and FQGNSA. Deletions cut 1 base from V and 3 bases from J, with 12 bases between. CDR3 length: 15 amino acids. For the CDR3, the DNA is TGTGCCAGCAGCTTAGAATGGGTCGCAGACACTGAAGCTTTCTTT. Protein: CASSLEWVADTEAFF.

This chain links TRBV12-5 with TRBJ2-1; D is perhaps TRBD2 (5 bases). The germline V gene encodes CDR1 LGHNT and CDR2 FRNRAP. The CDR3 covers 16 residues. V gave up 0 bases and J gave up 4 bases, with 13 bases separating them. The CDR3 nucleotides are TGTGCTAGTGGTTTGGTAGTCGGGAAAGGTTACAATGAGCAGTTCTTC. It specifies CASGLVVGKGYNEQFF.

This clonotype was observed a few times. V is TRBV5-5 and J is TRBJ1-5; possibly TRBD1 for D (5 bases). V lost 3 bases, J lost 5 bases, and 9 bases lay in between. This CDR3 spans 13 amino acids. Germline V gene lookup returns CDR1 SGHKS and CDR2 YYEKEE (reference sequence). CDR3 residues: CASSSTEYQPQHF. DNA for the CDR3: TGTGCCAGCAGCTCGACAGAATATCAGCCCCAGCATTTT. The full variable domain, rest sourced from reference TRBV5-5 and TRBJ1-5, is DAGVTQSPTHLIKTRGQQVTLRCSPISGHKSVSWYQQVLGQGPQFIFQYYEKEERGRGNFPDRFSARQFPNYSSELNVNALLLGDSALYLCASSSTEYQPQHFGDGTRLSIL.

The chain uses TRBV3-2 and TRBJ1-1; no check of the table's D call, TRBD1, against the DNA was made. TRBV3-2 is a pseudogene. The CDR3 covers 16 residues. CDR3: CASSAQDRRVNTEAFF. The CDR3 DNA is TGTGCCAGCAGCGCCCAGGACAGGCGGGTGAACACTGAAGCTTTCTTT.

This clonotype was counted at least ten times. This chain links TRBV12-3 or TRBV12-4 with TRBJ2-7; 7 bases match TRBD1. The ends lost 3 bases at V and 4 bases at J; junction bases unmatched: 9. The CDR3 has 15 residues. CDR3 amino acids: CASSFGQAGTYEQYF. The CDR3 region has the DNA TGTGCCAGCAGTTTCGGACAGGCTGGAACTTACGAGCAGTACTTC.

This sequence joins TRBV28 and TRBJ1-6; D is unclear. V was trimmed by 4 bases and J by 8 bases, leaving 12 bases between them. Germline-derived CDR1 and CDR2 are MDHEN and SYDVKM. This CDR3 comprises 14 residues. CDR3 in amino acids: CASSSPGIDSPLHF. Here the CDR3 DNA reads TGTGCCAGCAGTTCCCCCGGAATAGATTCACCCCTCCACTTT.

This rearrangement joins TRBV9 to TRBJ1-1; D is undetermined. This CDR3 is built from 18 residues. The ends were cut back, 4 bases at V and 0 bases at J, with 22 bases in the middle. Germline CDR1 SGDLS, CDR2 YYNGEE. CDR3 region: CASSFGRPRTNMNTEAFF. As DNA, the CDR3 is TGTGCCAGCAGCTTCGGACGTCCACGTACTAACATGAACACTGAAGCTTTCTTT.

The rearrangement links TRBV4-3 to TRBJ2-7, with D tentatively TRBD2 (6 bases). Between the trimmed V and J ends, which lost 0 bases and 3 bases, there was a span of 12 bases. The CDR3 runs to 15 residues. The germline gives CDR1 LGHNA, CDR2 YSLEER. This CDR3 is CASSQDGGGSYEQYF. The CDR3 DNA reads as TGCGCCAGCAGCCAAGATGGGGGAGGTAGCTACGAGCAGTACTTC.

This clonotype was seen many times. The rearrangement links TRBV29-1 to TRBJ2-7, with TRBD1 matching over 8 bases. CDR1 and CDR2 from the germline V gene are SQVTM and ANQGSEA. The ends lost 7 bases at V and 4 bases at J; junction bases unmatched: 9. The CDR3 is 13 amino acids. CDR3 nucleotide sequence: TGCAGCGCCGTCCCAGGGGGCGCGTACGAGCAGTACTTC. Amino acids: CSAVPGGAYEQYF.

This clonotype was detected ten times or more. The chain employs TRBV20-1 and TRBJ1-1; D remains unclear. The V gene's germline CDR1 is DFQATT and CDR2 SNEGSKA (reference sequence). Trimming removed 3 bases from V and 1 base from J, with 15 bases in between. This CDR3 has 15 amino acids. The CDR3 DNA reads TGCAGTGCTAGGGCACCGGGAGCTGGGAACACTGAAGCTTTCTTT. Residues: CSARAPGAGNTEAFF.

The gene calls are TRBV2 and TRBJ1-5, with 10 nucleotides matching TRBD1. J gave up 4 bases and V 9 bases, and 9 bases lay outside the gene matches. Per the germline V gene, CDR1 is SNHLY and CDR2 is FYNNEI. This CDR3 is built from 15 residues. CDR3 sequence reads: CARGGGTGANQPQHF. In DNA, the CDR3 is TGTGCCAGAGGGGGGGGGACAGGGGCGAATCAGCCCCAGCATTTT. The entire variable domain, with the rest obtained from reference TRBV2 and TRBJ1-5, is as follows: EPEVTQTPSHQVTQMGQEVILRCVPISNHLYFYWYRQILGQKVEFLVSFYNNEISEKSEIFDDQFSVERPDGSNFTLKIRSTKLEDSAMYFCARGGGTGANQPQHFGDGTRLSIL.

This chain links TRBV6-2 or TRBV6-3 with TRBJ2-1, with unresolved D. V lost 5 bases to trimming and J lost 4 bases, with 9 bases between them. CDR3 length equals 13 residues. The germline V gene has CDR1 MNHEY and CDR2 SVGEGT. The CDR3 DNA sequence: TGTGCCAGCAGTGAACCAAAGTACAATGAGCAGTTCTTC. It translates to CASSEPKYNEQFF.